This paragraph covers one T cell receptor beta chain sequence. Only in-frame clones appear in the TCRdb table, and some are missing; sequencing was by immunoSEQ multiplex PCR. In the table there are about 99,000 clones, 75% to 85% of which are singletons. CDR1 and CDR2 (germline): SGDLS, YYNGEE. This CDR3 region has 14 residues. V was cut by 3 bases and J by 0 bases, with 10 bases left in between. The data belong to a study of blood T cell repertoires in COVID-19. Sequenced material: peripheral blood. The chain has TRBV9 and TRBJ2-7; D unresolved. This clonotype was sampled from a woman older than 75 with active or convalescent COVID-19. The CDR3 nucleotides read TGTGCCAGCAGCGCCAGTGCGGTCTCCTACGAGCAGTACTTC. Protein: CASSASAVSYEQYF.